The 14 T cell receptor beta chains below were found in one sample sequenced in a study of blood T cell repertoires in COVID-19. Measured with immunoSEQ multiplex PCR; TCRdb has only the in-frame clones, and not every one. The sample carries about 320,000 clones, 85% recorded once. Specimen: peripheral blood. These receptors were collected from a human donor in a cohort sampled during active COVID-19.

The rearrangement joins TRBV29-1 to TRBJ1-4; D might be TRBD1 (5 bases). Per the germline V gene, CDR1 is SQVTM and CDR2 is ANQGSEA. Between the trimmed V and J ends, which lost 5 bases and 2 bases, there was a span of 9 bases. The CDR3 sequence is 13 residues long. The CDR3 region is CSVSGRTNEKLFF. The CDR3 DNA reads TGCAGCGTTTCAGGGCGTACTAATGAAAAACTGTTTTTT.

The genes are TRBV25-1 and TRBJ1-1, with TRBD1 as a possible D gene (6 bases). Trimming removed 0 bases from V and 8 bases from J, with 10 bases in between. This CDR3 is 13 amino acids long. Germline V gene lookup returns CDR1 MGHDK and CDR2 SYGVNS. CDR3 protein: CASSEYVDREAFF. As DNA, the CDR3 is TGTGCCAGCAGTGAATATGTAGACAGGGAAGCTTTCTTT.

The chain combines TRBV5-1 with TRBJ1-6; D gene uncertain. Germline V gives CDR1 SGHRS, CDR2 YFSETQ. The CDR3 is 16 residues long. Deletions cut 4 bases from V and 6 bases from J, with 17 bases between. The CDR3 bases are TGCGCCAGCAGCCCCGACCCAGCAGGTTCTAATTCACCCCTCCACTTT. Its protein product is CASSPDPAGSNSPLHF.

The chain carries TRBV24-1 and TRBJ2-1; perhaps TRBD1 as D (6 bases). V was pared by 3 bases and J by 10 bases, with 12 bases between. The length of the CDR3 is 13 residues. The germline CDR1 and CDR2 sequences are KGHDR and SFDVKD. CDR3 loop: CATSDNRAKEQFF. The CDR3 coding sequence is TGTGCCACCAGTGATAACAGGGCCAAGGAGCAGTTCTTC.

The chain uses TRBV9 and TRBJ2-1; 10 nucleotides agree with TRBD2. With V trimmed by 4 bases and J by 5 bases, 12 bases remained unmatched. The CDR3 has 17 residues. CDR1 SGDLS and CDR2 YYNGEE come from the germline V gene. CDR3 DNA sequence: TGTGCCAGCAGCCCTACGAAAACTAGCGGGGCTGACAATGAGCAGTTCTTC. It encodes CASSPTKTSGADNEQFF.

This chain links TRBV18 with TRBJ2-5; TRBD1 is a possible D gene (5 bases). This CDR3 has 13 residues. CDR1 and CDR2 (germline): KGHSH, LQKENI. The V gene lost 3 bases and the J gene lost 6 bases, with 11 bases spanning the gap. DNA for the CDR3: TGTGCCAGCTCACCCAGGGATGAGCAGACCCAGTACTTC. Protein sequence: CASSPRDEQTQYF.

The chain has TRBV5-6 and TRBJ2-1; 9 positions match TRBD2. Germline V lookup: CDR1 SGHDT, CDR2 YYEEEE. The CDR3 spans 15 residues. The V segment lost 4 bases and the J segment 3 bases; nucleotides outside the gene matches: 5. In nucleotides, the CDR3 is TGTGCCAGCAGCCTTACTAGCGGGTTCTACAATGAGCAGTTCTTC. This encodes CASSLTSGFYNEQFF.

V usage is TRBV10-3 and J usage is TRBJ1-1, with 11 bases lining up with TRBD1. Per germline, CDR1 ENHRY and CDR2 SYGVKD. V trimming: 8 bases; J trimming: 1 base; junction bases outside the gene matches: 3. This CDR3 spans 14 amino acids. CDR3 in amino acids: CAIGGTGGNTEAFF. CDR3 nucleotide sequence: TGTGCCATCGGTGGGACAGGGGGGAACACTGAAGCTTTCTTT.

The CDR3 DNA reads TGTGCCCGACCTGGACTAGCAAAGACAAATACGCAGTATTTT. Its translation is CARPGLAKTNTQYF. The chain uses TRBV21-1 and TRBJ2-3; TRBD2 reflects the table's D call only, with no check against the DNA. TRBV21-1 is recorded as a pseudogene. The CDR3 runs to 14 residues.

This chain uses TRBV5-1 with TRBJ2-2; D is perhaps TRBD2 (5 bases). Per the germline V gene, CDR1 is SGHRS and CDR2 is YFSETQ. CDR3 length: 14 amino acids. Deletions cut 4 bases from V and 0 bases from J, with 7 bases between. The DNA of the CDR3 is TGCGCCAGCAGCCGGGGAACGAACACCGGGGAGCTGTTTTTT. Translated: CASSRGTNTGELFF.

This clone was counted a few times. This sequence joins TRBV10-3 and TRBJ1-6, with a possible D match to TRBD1 (5 bases). V lost 5 bases to trimming and J lost 7 bases, with 12 bases between them. Germline V gene data show CDR1 as ENHRY and CDR2 as SYGVKD. The CDR3 runs to 14 residues. For the CDR3, the DNA is TGTGCCATCAGTCCGGACCGACAGAATTCACCCCTCCACTTT. Its translation is CAISPDRQNSPLHF.

The V and J genes are TRBV5-1 and TRBJ2-7; 11 bases map to TRBD2. Germline V gene sequence: CDR1 SGHRS, CDR2 YFSETQ. Trimming cost V 4 bases and J 0 bases; bases outside gene matches: 3. This CDR3 is 15 amino acids long. The CDR3 loop is CASSPGLADSYEQYF. The CDR3 DNA is TGCGCCAGCAGCCCGGGACTAGCGGACTCCTACGAGCAGTACTTC.

This clone turned up a few times. This chain connects TRBV6-5 to TRBJ2-7, with D unresolved. Germline CDR1 MNHEY, CDR2 SVGAGI. This CDR3 comprises 15 residues. V shed 0 bases and J shed 0 bases, with 9 bases lying between them. CDR3 bases: TGTGCCAGCAGTTACTCGGCAACCAGCTCCTACGAGCAGTACTTC. Translated: CASSYSATSSYEQYF.

J is TRBJ2-4 and V is TRBV7-3, with TRBD2 matching 8 bases. The CDR3 has 15 residues. Germline assignment: CDR1 SGHTA and CDR2 FQGTGA. The V gene end was trimmed by 8 bases and the J gene end by 4 bases; junction bases not matched to a gene: 10. In nucleotides, the CDR3 is TGTGCCAGCTCGCCGGGACTAGGGGGTAAAAACATTCAGTACTTC. It encodes CASSPGLGGKNIQYF.